This TCR beta chain was retrieved from a study of blood T cell repertoires in COVID-19. Study-level background: Sites in the United States, Italy and Spain provided acute and convalescent COVID-19 samples.

The CDR3 is 14 residues long. V shed 3 bases and J shed 7 bases, with 14 bases lying between them. CDR1 KGHDR and CDR2 SFDVKD come from the germline V gene. Cohorts were based on clinical histories the participants reported. This table comes from immunoSEQ multiplex PCR, and its TCRdb copy is limited to in-frame clones, with some not included. The sample contains 300,000 to 350,000 clones, about 90% of which appear only once. The clonotype was recovered from a woman aged 25 to 45 who had recovered from COVID-19. The rearrangement uses TRBV24-1 and TRBJ1-1; a weak D match, TRBD1 (5 bases). Sequencing was performed on PBMCs or T cells enriched from blood (not recorded which). CDR3 loop: CATSDADRGHEAFF. The CDR3 bases are TGTGCCACCAGTGATGCGGACCGAGGACATGAAGCTTTCTTT.